Sequencing of this T cell receptor beta chain was carried out in a study of neurological immune-mediated disorders. Points from the study as a whole: No CDR3 amino acid sequences recurred among expanded clones across subjects, suggesting private repertoires in all groups. The repertoires of 18 of 34 multiple sclerosis patients were placed by phylogenetic grouping in a single related-CDR3 cluster, which may be a signature.

V gave up 2 bases and J gave up 0 bases, with 4 bases separating them. Germline V CDR1 and CDR2: SGHAT, FQNNGV. CDR3 length: 13 amino acids. This clonotype came up many times. Its antigen is not identified. Template-switch 5'RACE cDNA synthesis added a 10-nucleotide unique molecular identifier. The authors obtained over 160 million TCR-beta sequences from 15-18 subjects per sequencing run. TCRdb re-analysed the 5' RACE reads in MiXCR, keeping a single row per CDR3 protein. This sample has about 95,000 distinct CDR3 sequences, with 3% to 4% found just once. This receptor was identified in a woman between 18 and 30 years old with multiple sclerosis. The specimen sequenced was PBMCs. The chain uses TRBV11-2 and TRBJ1-1; D uncertain. The CDR3 bases are TGTGCCAGCAGCTTATATATGAACACTGAAGCTTTCTTT. Translation gives CASSLYMNTEAFF.